This TCR beta chain was documented in a study of regulatory T cells in long-lasting Graves disease. On the study more broadly: Graves' disease counted as persistent after over 5 years of antithyroid drugs with positive TSH receptor antibodies. General study findings and limits: Relative to newly diagnosed Graves' patients, persistent ones had lower TCR diversity. Accuracy could have been hurt by small sample size.

The time point: persistent/refractory GD, antithyroid drugs over 5 years with positive TRAb. TCR sequences were obtained from RNA taken from PBMCs. This clonotype came up many times. Its antigen is currently unknown. Libraries of TCR beta came from iRepertoire HTBI primers plus Arm-PCR of CDR3 regions. TCRdb independently ran MiXCR on the multiplex PCR reads; one entry per CDR3 protein. This sample yields over 450,000 distinct CDR3 sequences, of which 20% to 25% are seen a single time; roughly 7.1% belongs to the top ten. The germline V and J ends were trimmed by 1 base and 1 base, with 7 bases remaining between them. This CDR3 is 15 amino acids long.

This sequence originates from a female donor with Graves disease. Sample: peripheral blood mononuclear cells (PBMCs), taken when the disease was refractory, from a patient treated with antithyroid drugs. The chain links TRBV12-3 or TRBV12-4 to TRBJ2-2, with D maybe TRBD1 (6 bases). The CDR3 sequence is CASSLETGNTGELFF. In DNA, the CDR3 is TGTGCCAGCAGTTTAGAGACAGGGAACACCGGGGAGCTGTTTTTT.